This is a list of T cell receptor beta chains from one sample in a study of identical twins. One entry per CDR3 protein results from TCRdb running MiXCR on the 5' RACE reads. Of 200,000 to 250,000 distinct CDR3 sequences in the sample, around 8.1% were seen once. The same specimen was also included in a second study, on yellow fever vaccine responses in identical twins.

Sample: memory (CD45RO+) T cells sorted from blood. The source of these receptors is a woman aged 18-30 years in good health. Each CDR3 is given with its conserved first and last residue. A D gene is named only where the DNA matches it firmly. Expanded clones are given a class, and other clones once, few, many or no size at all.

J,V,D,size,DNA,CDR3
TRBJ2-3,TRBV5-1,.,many,TGCGCCAGCAGCTCAACCCTCAGGGGCACAGATACGCAGTATTTT,CASSSTLRGTDTQYF
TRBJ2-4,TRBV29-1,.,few,TGCAGCGTTGCCCCACCTGGGGCCAAAAACATTCAGTACTTC,CSVAPPGAKNIQYF
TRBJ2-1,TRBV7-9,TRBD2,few,TGTGCCAGCAGCTTAGCCGGAGCGGGGGCCTACAATGAGCAGTTCTTC,CASSLAGAGAYNEQFF
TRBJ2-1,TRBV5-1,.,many,TGCGCCAGCAGCTTGTCTTCGTCACTGTCCTACAATGAGCAGTTCTTC,CASSLSSSLSYNEQFF
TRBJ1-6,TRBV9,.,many,TGTGCCAGCAGCTCACAGGTTAATTCACCCCTCCACTTT,CASSSQVNSPLHF
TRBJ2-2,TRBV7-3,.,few,TGTGCCAGCAGCCTACTGTGGGGTACCGGGGAGCTGTTTTTT,CASSLLWGTGELFF
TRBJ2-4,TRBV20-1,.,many,TGCAGTGTGACACTAGCCAAAAACATTCAGTACTTC,CSVTLAKNIQYF
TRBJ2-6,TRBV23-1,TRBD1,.,TGCGCCAGCAGTCGATTCCGGGACAGGGAGGAAGGGGCCAACGTCCTGACTTTC,CASSRFRDREEGANVLTF
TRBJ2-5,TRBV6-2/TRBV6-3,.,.,TGTGCCAGCAGTTATGCTCGACAACTCGAAGAGACCCAGTACTTC,CASSYARQLEETQYF
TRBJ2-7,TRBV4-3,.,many,TGCGCCAGCAGCCATGCCTCTAGCGCCCAACTCTACGAGCAGTACTTC,CASSHASSAQLYEQYF
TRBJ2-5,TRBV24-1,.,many,TGTGCCACCAGCCGAAGGGAAGAGACCCAGTACTTC,CATSRREETQYF
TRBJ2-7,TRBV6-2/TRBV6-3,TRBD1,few,TGTGCCAGCAGTTCCTCAGGGGGCGAAAGAGGCGAGCAGTACTTC,CASSSSGGERGEQYF
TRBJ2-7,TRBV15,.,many,TGTGCCACCAGCAGAGAAGGACAGACCTACGAGCAGTACTTC,CATSREGQTYEQYF
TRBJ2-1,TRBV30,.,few,TGTGCCTGGAGCCCCCAGTTCAGGGACTACAATGAGCAGTTCTTC,CAWSPQFRDYNEQFF
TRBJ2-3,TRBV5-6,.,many,TGTGCCAGCAGCTTGGTGGCGGGTCGCACAGATACGCAGTATTTT,CASSLVAGRTDTQYF
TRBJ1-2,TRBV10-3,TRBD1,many,TGTGCCATCAGTGACGACAGGGCTTCAGGCTACACCTTC,CAISDDRASGYTF
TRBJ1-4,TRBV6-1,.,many,TGTGCCAGCAGTCGCAGCGGTAGGAATGAAAAACTGTTTTTT,CASSRSGRNEKLFF
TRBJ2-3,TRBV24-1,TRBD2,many,TGTGCCACCAGTCTAGCGGGAGCGCTTGTAGATACGCAGTATTTT,CATSLAGALVDTQYF
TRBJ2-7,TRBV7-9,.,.,TGTGCCAGCAGCTTAGAGGGCGGCAGCTCCTACGAGCAGTACTTC,CASSLEGGSSYEQYF
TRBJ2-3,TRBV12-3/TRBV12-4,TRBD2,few,TGTGCCAGCAGTTCCCGGGGGGCTGCGGGGGGGGAGGGAGATACGCAGTATTTT,CASSSRGAAGGEGDTQYF
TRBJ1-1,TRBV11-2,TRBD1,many,TGTGCCAGCAGCTTAAGGTGGACAGGGGGAAACACTGAAGCTTTCTTT,CASSLRWTGGNTEAFF
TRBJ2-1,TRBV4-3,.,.,TGCGCCAGCAGCCAAGAAACAGGGAGAAGGCAGTTCTTC,CASSQETGRRQFF
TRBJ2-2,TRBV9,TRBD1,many,TGTGCCAGCACACCAACAGGGGTGGCCGGGGAGCTGTTTTTT,CASTPTGVAGELFF
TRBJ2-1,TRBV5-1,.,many,TGCGCCAGCAGCCAGGACAGCTCCTACAATGAGCAGTTCTTC,CASSQDSSYNEQFF
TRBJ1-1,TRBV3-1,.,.,TGTGCCAGCAGCCAAGTGGGTGGCAAAACGGGAGGAGCTTTCTTT,CASSQVGGKTGGAFF
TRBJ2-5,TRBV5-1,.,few,TGCGCCAGCAGCTTGAGAGGTCAGGGCCAAGAGACCCAGTACTTC,CASSLRGQGQETQYF
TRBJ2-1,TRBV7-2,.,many,TGTGCCAGCAAAACCGAATATAGCTCCTACAATGAGCAGTTCTTC,CASKTEYSSYNEQFF
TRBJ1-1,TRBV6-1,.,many,TGTGCCAGCAGTCGCCCCGGCTCGGCTGAAGCTTTCTTT,CASSRPGSAEAFF
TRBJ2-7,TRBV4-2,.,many,TGTGCCAGCAGCCAAGAAGAGGGGTCCTACGAGCAGTACTTC,CASSQEEGSYEQYF
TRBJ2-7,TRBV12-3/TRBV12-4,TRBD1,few,TGTGCCAGCAGGCCAGCAGGGGGATCCTACGAGCAGTACTTC,CASRPAGGSYEQYF